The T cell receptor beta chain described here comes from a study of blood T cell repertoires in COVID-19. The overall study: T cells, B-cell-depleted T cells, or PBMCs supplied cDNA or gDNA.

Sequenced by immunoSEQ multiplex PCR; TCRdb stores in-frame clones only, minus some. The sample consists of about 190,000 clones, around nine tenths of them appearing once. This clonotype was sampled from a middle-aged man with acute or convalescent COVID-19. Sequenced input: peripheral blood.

CDR3 coding DNA: TGTGCCAGCAGCCCTAACATACTAGGGACTAATGAGCAGTTCTTC. Protein product: CASSPNILGTNEQFF. The chain joins TRBV9 to TRBJ2-1; a weak D match, TRBD2 (6 bases). V lost 4 bases to trimming and J lost 7 bases, with 18 bases between them. This CDR3 region has 15 residues. Germline CDR1 is SGDLS and CDR2 is YYNGEE.